The clone carrying this T cell receptor beta chain occurred many times. These data belong to a study of T-cell reconstitution after alpha-beta-depleted transplantation in children. Preparing the TCRbeta library involved the use of unique molecular identifiers. From the PCR reads, TCRdb called clonotypes with MiXCR, one entry per CDR3 protein. This table holds almost 500,000 distinct CDR3 sequences, roughly an eighth found once. This specimen consisted of PBMCs from the stem cell graft donor, obtained from the stem cell graft. The TCR originated in a human donor who donated a stem cell graft to a child with combined immunodeficiency.

Written as DNA, the CDR3 is TGCAGCGTGACTGGGACAGGCGGAGGTGGGACAGATACGCAGTATTTT. Protein: CSVTGTGGGGTDTQYF. The chain combines TRBV29-1 with TRBJ2-3, with 8 bases aligning to TRBD1. J gave up 3 bases and V 6 bases, and 14 bases lay outside the gene matches. The V gene's germline CDR1 is SQVTM and CDR2 ANQGSEA. The CDR3 consists of 16 residues.